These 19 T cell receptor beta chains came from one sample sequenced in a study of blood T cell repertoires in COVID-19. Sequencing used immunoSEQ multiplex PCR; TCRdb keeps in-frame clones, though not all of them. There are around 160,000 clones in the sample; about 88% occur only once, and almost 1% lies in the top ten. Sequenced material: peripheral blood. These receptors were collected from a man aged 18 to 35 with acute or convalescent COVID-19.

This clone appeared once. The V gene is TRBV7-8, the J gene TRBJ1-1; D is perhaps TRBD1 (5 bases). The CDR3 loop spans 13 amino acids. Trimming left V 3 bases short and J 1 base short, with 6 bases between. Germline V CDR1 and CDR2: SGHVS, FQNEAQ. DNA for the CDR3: TGTGCCAGCAGCTTTCAGGGGAACACTGAAGCTTTCTTT. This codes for CASSFQGNTEAFF.

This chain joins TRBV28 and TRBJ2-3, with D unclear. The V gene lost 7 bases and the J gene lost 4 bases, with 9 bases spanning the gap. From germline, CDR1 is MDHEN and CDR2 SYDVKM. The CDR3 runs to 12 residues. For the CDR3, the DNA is TGTGCCAGCACCATCACGGCAGATACGCAGTATTTT. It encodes CASTITADTQYF.

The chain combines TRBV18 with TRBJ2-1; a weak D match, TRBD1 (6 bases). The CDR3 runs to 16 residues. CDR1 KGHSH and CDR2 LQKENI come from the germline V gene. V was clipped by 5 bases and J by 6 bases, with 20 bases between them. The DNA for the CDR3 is TGTGCCAGCTCAATTGCAGGGGCCAGATTAGCCAATGAGCAGTTCTTC. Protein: CASSIAGARLANEQFF.

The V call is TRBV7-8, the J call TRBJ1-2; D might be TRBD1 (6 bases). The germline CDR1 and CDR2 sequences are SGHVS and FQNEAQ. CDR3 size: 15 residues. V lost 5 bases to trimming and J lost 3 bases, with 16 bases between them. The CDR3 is CASSLRGGPYYGYTF. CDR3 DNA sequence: TGTGCCAGCAGCCTCCGAGGGGGACCTTACTATGGCTACACCTTC.

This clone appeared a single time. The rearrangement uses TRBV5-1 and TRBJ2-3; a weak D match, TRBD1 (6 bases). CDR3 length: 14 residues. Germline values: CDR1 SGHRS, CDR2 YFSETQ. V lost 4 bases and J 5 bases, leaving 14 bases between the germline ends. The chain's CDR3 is CASSTPARGDTQYF. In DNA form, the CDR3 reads TGCGCCAGCAGCACTCCTGCCAGGGGAGATACGCAGTATTTT.

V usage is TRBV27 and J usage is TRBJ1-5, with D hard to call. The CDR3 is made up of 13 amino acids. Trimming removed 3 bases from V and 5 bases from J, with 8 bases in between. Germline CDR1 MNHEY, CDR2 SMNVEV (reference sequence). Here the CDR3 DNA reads TGTGCCAGCAGTTTCGGAGTCCATCAGCCCCAGCATTTT. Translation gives CASSFGVHQPQHF.

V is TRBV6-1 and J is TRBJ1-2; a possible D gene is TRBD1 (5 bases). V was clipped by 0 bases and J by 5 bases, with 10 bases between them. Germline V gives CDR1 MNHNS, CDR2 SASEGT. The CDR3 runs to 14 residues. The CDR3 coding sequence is TGTGCCAGCAGTGAAGCGGAGGGACGGTATGGCTACACCTTC. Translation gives CASSEAEGRYGYTF.

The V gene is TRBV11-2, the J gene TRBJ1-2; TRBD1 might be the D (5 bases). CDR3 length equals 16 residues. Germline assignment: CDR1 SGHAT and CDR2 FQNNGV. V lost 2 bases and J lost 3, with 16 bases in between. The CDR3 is CASSLRARGFDYGYTF. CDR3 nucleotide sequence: TGTGCCAGCAGCTTACGGGCCCGGGGGTTCGACTATGGCTACACCTTC. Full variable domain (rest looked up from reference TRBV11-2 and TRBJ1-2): EAGVAQSPRYKIIEKRQSVAFWCNPISGHATLYWYQQILGQGPKLLIQFQNNGVVDDSQLPKDRFSAERLKGVDSTLKIQPAKLEDSAVYLCASSLRARGFDYGYTFGSGTRLTVV.

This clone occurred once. CDR3 residues: CASSQDSRDSYGYTF. The DNA for the CDR3 is TGCGCCAGCAGCCAAGATTCTAGGGACAGCTATGGCTACACCTTC. V and J are TRBV4-1 and TRBJ1-2; 7 positions agree with TRBD1. The V and J ends lost 0 bases and 4 bases, in that order; junction bases with no gene match: 5. This CDR3 comprises 15 residues. Germline V gene lookup returns CDR1 MGHRA and CDR2 YSYEKL.

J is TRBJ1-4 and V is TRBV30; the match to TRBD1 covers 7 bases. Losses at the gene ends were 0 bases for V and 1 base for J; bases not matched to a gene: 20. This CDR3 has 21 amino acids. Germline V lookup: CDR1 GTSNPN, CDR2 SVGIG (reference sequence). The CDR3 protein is CAWSVSLVVNSGGKTNEKLFF. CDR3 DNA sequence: TGTGCCTGGAGTGTATCCTTGGTGGTGAATTCAGGGGGTAAAACTAATGAAAAACTGTTTTTT.

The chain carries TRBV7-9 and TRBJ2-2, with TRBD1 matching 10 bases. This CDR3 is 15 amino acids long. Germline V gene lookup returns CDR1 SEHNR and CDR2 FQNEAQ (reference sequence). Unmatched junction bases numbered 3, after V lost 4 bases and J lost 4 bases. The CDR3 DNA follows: TGTGCCAGCAGCTCCGACAGGGGGCCCACCGGGGAGCTGTTTTTT. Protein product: CASSSDRGPTGELFF.

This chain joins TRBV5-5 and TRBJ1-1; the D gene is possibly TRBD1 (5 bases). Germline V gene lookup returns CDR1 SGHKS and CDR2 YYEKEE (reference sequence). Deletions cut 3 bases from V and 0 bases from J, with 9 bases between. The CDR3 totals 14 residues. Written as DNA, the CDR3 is TGTGCCAGCAGCTGGAGGGGACTGAACACTGAAGCTTTCTTT. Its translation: CASSWRGLNTEAFF.

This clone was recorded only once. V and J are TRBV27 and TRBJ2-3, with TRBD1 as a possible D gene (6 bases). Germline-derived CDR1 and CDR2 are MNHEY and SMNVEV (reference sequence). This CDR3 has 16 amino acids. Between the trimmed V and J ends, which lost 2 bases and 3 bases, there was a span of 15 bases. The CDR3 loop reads CASSLDSGQYTDTQYF. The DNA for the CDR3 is TGTGCCAGCAGTTTAGATTCGGGACAATATACAGATACGCAGTATTTT.

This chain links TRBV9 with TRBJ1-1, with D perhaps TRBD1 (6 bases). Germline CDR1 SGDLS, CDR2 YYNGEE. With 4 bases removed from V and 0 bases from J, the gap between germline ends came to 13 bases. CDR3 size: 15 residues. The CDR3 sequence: CASSPTTGMNTEAFF. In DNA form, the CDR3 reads TGTGCCAGCAGCCCGACGACAGGCATGAACACTGAAGCTTTCTTT.

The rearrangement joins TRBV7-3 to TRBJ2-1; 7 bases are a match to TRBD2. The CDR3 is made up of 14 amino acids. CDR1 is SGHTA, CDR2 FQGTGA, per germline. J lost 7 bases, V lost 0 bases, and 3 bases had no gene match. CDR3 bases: TGTGCCAGCAGCTTAACTAGCGGGCGAAATGAGCAGTTCTTC. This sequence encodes CASSLTSGRNEQFF.

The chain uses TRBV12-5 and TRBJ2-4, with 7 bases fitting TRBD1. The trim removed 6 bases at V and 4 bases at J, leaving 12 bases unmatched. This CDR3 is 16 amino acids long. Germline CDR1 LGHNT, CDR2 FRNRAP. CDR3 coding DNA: TGTGCTAGTGGATGGGGACAGATCAAGATTAAAAACATTCAGTACTTC. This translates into CASGWGQIKIKNIQYF.

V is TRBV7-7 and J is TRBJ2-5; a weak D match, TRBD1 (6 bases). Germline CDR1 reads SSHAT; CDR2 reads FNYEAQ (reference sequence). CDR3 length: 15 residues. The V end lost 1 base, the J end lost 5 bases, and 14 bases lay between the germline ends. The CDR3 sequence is CASSLGVGARETQYF. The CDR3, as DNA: TGTGCCAGCAGCTTAGGTGTGGGGGCGCGTGAGACCCAGTACTTC.

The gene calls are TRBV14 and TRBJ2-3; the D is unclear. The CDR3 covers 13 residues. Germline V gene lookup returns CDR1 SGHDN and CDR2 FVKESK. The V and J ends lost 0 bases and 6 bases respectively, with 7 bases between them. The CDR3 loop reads CASSQELSDTQYF. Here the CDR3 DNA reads TGTGCCAGCAGCCAAGAGTTAAGCGATACGCAGTATTTT.

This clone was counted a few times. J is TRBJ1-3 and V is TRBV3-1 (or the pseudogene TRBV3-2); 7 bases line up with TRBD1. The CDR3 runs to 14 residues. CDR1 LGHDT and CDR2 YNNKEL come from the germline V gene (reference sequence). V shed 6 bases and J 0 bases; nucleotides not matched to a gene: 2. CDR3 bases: TGTGCCAGCAGAAAGGGGGCCTCTGGAAACACCATATATTTT. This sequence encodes CASRKGASGNTIYF.